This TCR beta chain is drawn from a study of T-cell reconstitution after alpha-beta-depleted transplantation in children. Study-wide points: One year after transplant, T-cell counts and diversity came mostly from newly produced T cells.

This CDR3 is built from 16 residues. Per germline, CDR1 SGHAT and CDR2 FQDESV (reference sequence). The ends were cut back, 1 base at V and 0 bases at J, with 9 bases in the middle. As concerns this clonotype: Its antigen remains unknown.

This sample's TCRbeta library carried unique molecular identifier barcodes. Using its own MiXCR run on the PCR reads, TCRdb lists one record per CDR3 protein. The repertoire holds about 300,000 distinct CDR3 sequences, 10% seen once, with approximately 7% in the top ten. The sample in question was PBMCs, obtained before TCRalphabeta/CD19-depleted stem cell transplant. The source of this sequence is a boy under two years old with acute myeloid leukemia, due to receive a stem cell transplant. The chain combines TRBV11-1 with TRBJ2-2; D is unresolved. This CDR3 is CASSLEAGSNTGELFF. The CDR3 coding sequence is TGTGCCAGCAGCTTAGAGGCAGGCTCGAACACCGGGGAGCTGTTTTTT.